This T cell receptor (beta chain) was sequenced for a study of a mutant IDH1 vaccine in newly diagnosed glioma. On the study more broadly: Sex distribution of treated patients was about 62% male and roughly 40% female; mean age was around 40 years. Receipt of radiotherapy, temozolomide, or both preceded the study, and most received both.

V shed 1 base and J shed 6 bases, with 11 bases lying between them. This CDR3 region has 14 residues. Per the germline V gene, CDR1 is SGHNT and CDR2 is YENEEA. Clones were read by immunoSEQ multiplex PCR, and TCRdb kept only the in-frame ones, dropping some. Here the sample spans approximately 44,000 clones, around 93% being singletons. With regard to this clone: The antigen is not known.

Described time point: week 23, last vaccination. All doses held 300 ug of mutant IDH1 20-mer peptide, with topical imiquimod. Sequenced material: PBMCs, taken from a glioma patient whose treatment included an IDH1 peptide vaccine. The chain employs TRBV11-3 and TRBJ2-3, with D perhaps TRBD2 (6 bases). The TCR was taken from a man between 50 and 59 years old with glioma. The CDR3 sequence is CASSLGGEADTQYF. CDR3 nucleotides: TGTGCCAGCAGCTTAGGCGGGGAAGCTGATACGCAGTATTTT.